These 20 T cell receptor beta chains came from one sample sequenced in a study of PD-1 blockade in classical Hodgkin lymphoma. Clones were sequenced by immunoSEQ multiplex PCR, and TCRdb holds only the in-frame ones, with some missing. Found here are 20,000 to 30,000 clones, about 70% of them singletons; the top ten hold approximately 3.5%. Each patient relapsed following autologous stem cell transplantation, and prior brentuximab vedotin exposure differed. This specimen was peripheral blood mononuclear cells (PBMCs), taken at baseline. The receptor source for this set is a human donor with classical Hodgkin lymphoma.

The chain employs TRBV2 and TRBJ2-7; 7 bases are a match to TRBD1. This CDR3 spans 13 amino acids. Germline values: CDR1 SNHLY, CDR2 FYNNEI. After removal of 7 bases from V and 7 bases from J, the junction contained 10 bases not matched to a gene. CDR3 region: CASNRQGSGEQYF. In nucleotides, the CDR3 is TGTGCCAGCAATAGACAGGGTTCGGGGGAGCAGTACTTC.

Judged by abundance, this clone is medium-sized (0.01 to 0.1%). The CDR3 DNA reads TGTGCCTGGAGTGACGGACAGGGCTTAAATGAGCAGTTCTTC. It is translated as CAWSDGQGLNEQFF. The chain joins TRBV30 to TRBJ2-1; 8 positions match TRBD1. The CDR3 totals 14 residues. Trimming took 1 base from V and 7 from J; bases not matched to a gene: 6. Germline assignment: CDR1 GTSNPN and CDR2 SVGIG (reference sequence).

The V gene is TRBV19, the J gene TRBJ2-7; D may be TRBD2 (5 bases). Trimming pared 3 bases from V and 7 bases from J, leaving 13 bases between. CDR3 size: 13 residues. CDR1 LNHDA and CDR2 SQIVND come from the germline V gene (reference sequence). The CDR3 region has the DNA TGTGCCAGTAGTATCGGGTCGCCGGGAGAGCAGTACTTC. This gives the protein CASSIGSPGEQYF.

CDR3 DNA: TGTGCCAGCAGCTTAGGGCACCACGTTAGCACAGATACGCAGTATTTT. It translates to CASSLGHHVSTDTQYF. This rearrangement joins TRBV7-6 to TRBJ2-3; no firm D call. Germline V CDR1 and CDR2: SGHVS, FNYEAQ. V gave up 1 base and J gave up 0 bases, with 11 bases separating them. This CDR3 is built from 16 residues.

The chain links TRBV2 to TRBJ1-4, with D maybe TRBD1 (5 bases). The CDR3 sequence is 15 residues long. V lost 3 bases and J lost 5, with 13 bases in between. Germline V CDR1 and CDR2: SNHLY, FYNNEI. CDR3 in amino acids: CASSDRDGANEKLFF. CDR3 nucleotides: TGTGCCAGCAGTGATCGCGACGGGGCAAATGAAAAACTGTTTTTT.

This clone showed up just a few times. This chain's CDR3 is CASSEASMNTEAFF. CDR3 in DNA: TGTGCCAGCAGCGAAGCATCCATGAACACTGAAGCTTTCTTT. The rearrangement uses TRBV9 and TRBJ1-1; D not certain. V was clipped by 3 bases and J by 0 bases, with 9 bases between them. CDR3 size: 14 residues. Germline V gives CDR1 SGDLS, CDR2 YYNGEE.

This clone was recorded only once. The V call is TRBV6-6, the J call TRBJ2-5; D uncertain. The DNA end favors TRBJ2-7, so the J call may be wrong. This CDR3 is 13 amino acids long. In germline, CDR1 is MNHNY, CDR2 SVGAGI (reference sequence). The CDR3 protein is CASSYSRSYEQYF. In DNA form, the CDR3 reads TGTGCCAGCAGTTACTCGAGATCCTACGAGCAGTACTTC.

This chain joins TRBV5-4 and TRBJ1-3; the D is unclear. Looked up from germline, CDR1 is SGHNT and CDR2 is YYREEE (reference sequence). The CDR3 length is 14 residues. The V end lost 2 bases, the J end lost 6 bases, and 12 bases lay between the germline ends. DNA of the CDR3: TGTGCCAGCAGCTTAGAGGGCTGGGAAAACACCATATATTTT. Protein sequence: CASSLEGWENTIYF.

This clone was recorded only once. The chain carries TRBV29-1 and TRBJ2-3, with 10 bases that match TRBD1. The germline V gene has CDR1 SQVTM and CDR2 ANQGSEA. This CDR3 contains 13 residues. V dropped 5 bases and J dropped 5; count of bases not matched to a gene: 4. The chain's CDR3 is CSVWTGGIDTQYF. Written as DNA, the CDR3 is TGCAGCGTTTGGACAGGGGGAATAGATACGCAGTATTTT.

V usage is TRBV7-8 and J usage is TRBJ2-5; TRBD2 might be the D (8 bases). CDR1 and CDR2 from the germline V gene are SGHVS and FQNEAQ. Trimming took 2 bases from V and 5 from J, leaving 21 bases between them. CDR3 size: 17 residues. The CDR3 DNA reads TGTGCCAGCAGCTTAACCCCGGGAGGGGGCGCCGAGGAGACCCAGTACTTC. This codes for CASSLTPGGGAEETQYF.

The chain links TRBV14 to TRBJ2-3; 9 bases are a match to TRBD1. The CDR3 length is 14 residues. V shed 3 bases and J 5 bases; nucleotides not matched to a gene: 3. Looked up from germline, CDR1 is SGHDN and CDR2 is FVKESK. The CDR3 loop is CASSQTGGRDTQYF. The CDR3 DNA is TGTGCCAGCAGCCAGACAGGGGGGAGAGATACGCAGTATTTT.

Here the CDR3 reads CASSLFGGETQYF. For the CDR3, the DNA is TGTGCCAGCAGCTTATTTGGGGGAGAGACCCAGTACTTC. This sequence joins TRBV13 and TRBJ2-5, with D possibly called TRBD1 or TRBD2 (5 bases each). With 2 bases removed from V and 4 bases from J, the gap between germline ends came to 8 bases. Germline CDR1 is PRHDT and CDR2 is FYEKMQ (reference sequence). The CDR3 is 13 residues long. Looking up the rest from reference TRBV13 and TRBJ2-5 gives the full variable domain: AAGVIQSPRHLIKEKRETATLKCYPIPRHDTVYWYQQGPGQDPQFLISFYEKMQSDKGSIPDRFSAQQFSDYHSELNMSSLELGDSALYFCASSLFGGETQYFGPGTRLLVL.

This rearrangement joins TRBV27 to TRBJ1-2; a weak D match, TRBD1 (5 bases). Trimming left V 0 bases short and J 0 bases short, with 14 bases between. CDR1 is MNHEY, CDR2 SMNVEV, per germline (reference sequence). The CDR3 is 17 amino acids. The CDR3 nucleotides read TGTGCCAGCAGTTTATCGAGCCCTCAGGGAGCTAACTATGGCTACACCTTC. Translated: CASSLSSPQGANYGYTF.

This sequence joins TRBV6-6 and TRBJ2-1; D not certain. The V and J ends lost 4 bases and 9 bases respectively, with 7 bases between them. The germline V gene encodes CDR1 MNHNY and CDR2 SVGAGI (reference sequence). The CDR3 runs to 11 residues. The CDR3 protein is CASSSGGEQFF. CDR3 nucleotides: TGTGCCAGCAGTTCCGGCGGTGAGCAGTTCTTC.

This chain links TRBV19 with TRBJ1-2; possibly TRBD1 for D (5 bases). The germline CDR1 and CDR2 sequences are LNHDA and SQIVND (reference sequence). Trimming cost V 6 bases and J 2 bases, with 13 bases left between them. This CDR3 has 14 amino acids. This CDR3 reads CASRGWNRNYGYTF. In DNA form, the CDR3 reads TGTGCCAGTAGGGGGTGGAACAGGAACTATGGCTACACCTTC.

This clone was seen a handful of times. The genes are TRBV6-5 and TRBJ2-3; D uncertain. Trimming stripped 3 bases from V and 3 bases from J, with 10 bases between. The germline V gene has CDR1 MNHEY and CDR2 SVGAGI. This CDR3 has 14 residues. The CDR3 coding sequence is TGTGCCAGCAGTTATGAGGCAATAACAGATACGCAGTATTTT. This gives the protein CASSYEAITDTQYF.

This clone has more than one count but fewer than ten. V and J are TRBV2 and TRBJ1-2, with D tentatively TRBD1 (5 bases). Trimming removed 2 bases at V and 5 bases at J, with 15 bases between. In germline, CDR1 is SNHLY, CDR2 FYNNEI. The CDR3 loop spans 15 amino acids. The CDR3 sequence: CASSERGGGVYGYTF. The CDR3 DNA reads as TGTGCCAGCAGTGAACGCGGCGGGGGGGTTTATGGCTACACCTTC.

The chain carries TRBV7-9 and TRBJ2-7; no reliable D call. The germline CDR1 and CDR2 sequences are SEHNR and FQNEAQ (reference sequence). The V gene lost 5 bases and the J gene lost 2 bases, with 13 bases spanning the gap. This CDR3 is built from 14 residues. The DNA for the CDR3 is TGTGCCAGCAGCCAGACCCGGGCTCCCTACGAGCAGTACTTC. It yields the protein CASSQTRAPYEQYF.

In its sample, this clone was seen a few times. The chain uses TRBV6-5 and TRBJ1-1; possibly TRBD1 for D (5 bases). V dropped 0 bases and J dropped 1 base, with 9 bases sitting between them. This CDR3 is 15 amino acids long. From germline, CDR1 is MNHEY and CDR2 SVGAGI. CDR3 protein: CASSYSGQGNTEAFF. Written as DNA, the CDR3 is TGTGCCAGCAGTTACTCGGGGCAGGGGAACACTGAAGCTTTCTTT.

This clone is classed as medium-sized. J is TRBJ1-4 and V is TRBV4-3; D gene uncertain. V was pared by 0 bases and J by 0 bases, with 17 bases between. This CDR3 comprises 19 residues. Per the germline V gene, CDR1 is LGHNA and CDR2 is YSLEER. This CDR3 reads CASSQDEEGTGATNEKLFF. Here the CDR3 DNA reads TGCGCCAGCAGCCAAGATGAGGAGGGAACTGGGGCAACTAATGAAAAACTGTTTTTT.